These T cell receptor beta chains were read from a single sample in a study of blood T cell repertoires in COVID-19. The table came from immunoSEQ multiplex PCR; TCRdb's copy has only in-frame clones and leaves some out. The profile shows over 250,000 clones, 75% to 90% of them singletons. Sequencing was carried out using peripheral blood. The origin of the receptors is a woman between 65 and 79 years old with COVID-19, enrolled during active disease. The CDR3 runs from the conserved cysteine through the conserved F or W. A D gene is named only where the DNA matches it firmly. Where a row states a size, it is once, few, many or the class of an expanded clone; other rows omit it.

D gene: TRBD1; J gene: TRBJ1-2; clone size: .; V gene: TRBV7-2; CDR3 protein: CASSTAGGPLGYTF; CDR3 DNA: TGTGCCAGCAGCACGGCAGGGGGACCCCTAGGCTACACCTTC
D gene: .; J gene: TRBJ2-3; clone size: .; V gene: TRBV5-8; CDR3 protein: CASSSEGSSTDTQYF; CDR3 DNA: TGTGCCAGCAGCTCGGAGGGAAGCAGCACAGATACGCAGTATTTT
D gene: .; J gene: TRBJ1-1; clone size: .; V gene: TRBV5-1; CDR3 protein: CASRTGNTEAFF; CDR3 DNA: TGCGCCAGCAGAACAGGGAACACTGAAGCTTTCTTT
D gene: .; J gene: TRBJ1-5; clone size: .; V gene: TRBV12-3/TRBV12-4; CDR3 protein: CASDVRGYQPQHF; CDR3 DNA: TGTGCCAGCGATGTCAGGGGTTATCAGCCCCAGCATTTT
D gene: .; J gene: TRBJ2-1; clone size: .; V gene: TRBV6-5; CDR3 protein: CATSRAGSYNEQFF; CDR3 DNA: TGTGCCACATCCCGAGCAGGCTCCTACAATGAGCAGTTCTTC
D gene: .; J gene: TRBJ2-3; clone size: .; V gene: TRBV19; CDR3 protein: CASSEFGQNTDTQYF; CDR3 DNA: TGTGCCAGTAGTGAGTTTGGACAGAACACAGATACGCAGTATTTT
D gene: TRBD1; J gene: TRBJ1-1; clone size: .; V gene: TRBV6-6; CDR3 protein: CASSYPSRGQQAFF; CDR3 DNA: TGTGCCAGCAGTTACCCTTCCAGGGGGCAACAAGCTTTCTTT
D gene: .; J gene: TRBJ2-1; clone size: .; V gene: TRBV11-2; CDR3 protein: CASSLVEVLSSYNEQFF; CDR3 DNA: TGTGCCAGCAGCTTAGTAGAGGTATTGAGCTCCTACAATGAGCAGTTCTTC
D gene: TRBD1; J gene: TRBJ1-2; clone size: .; V gene: TRBV6-5; CDR3 protein: CASSYRTGYGYTF; CDR3 DNA: TGTGCCAGCAGTTACCGGACAGGGTATGGCTACACCTTC
D gene: .; J gene: TRBJ2-7; clone size: few; V gene: TRBV28; CDR3 protein: CASTPAGNSYEQYF; CDR3 DNA: TGTGCCAGCACCCCGGCGGGTAATTCCTACGAGCAGTACTTC
D gene: .; J gene: TRBJ2-7; clone size: few; V gene: TRBV5-1; CDR3 protein: CASSLAGSQGYEQYF; CDR3 DNA: TGCGCCAGCAGCTTGGCAGGCAGCCAGGGGTACGAGCAGTACTTC
D gene: TRBD1; J gene: TRBJ2-3; clone size: .; V gene: TRBV2; CDR3 protein: CASSLHRGDTQYF; CDR3 DNA: TGTGCCAGCAGTTTGCACAGGGGGGATACGCAGTATTTT
D gene: .; J gene: TRBJ2-3; clone size: .; V gene: TRBV4-1; CDR3 protein: CASTGLITDTQYF; CDR3 DNA: TGCGCCAGCACGGGACTTATCACAGATACGCAGTATTTT
D gene: .; J gene: TRBJ1-2; clone size: once; V gene: TRBV21-1; CDR3 protein: CASSPDRLPNYGYTF; CDR3 DNA: TGTGCCAGCAGCCCCGACAGGCTCCCTAACTATGGCTACACCTTC
D gene: .; J gene: TRBJ2-5; clone size: .; V gene: TRBV5-1; CDR3 protein: CASKDPQGSGETQYF; CDR3 DNA: TGCGCCAGCAAAGACCCCCAGGGGTCGGGCGAGACCCAGTACTTC
D gene: .; J gene: TRBJ1-2; clone size: .; V gene: TRBV25-1; CDR3 protein: CASKRMTAYGYTF; CDR3 DNA: TGTGCCAGCAAGAGAATGACAGCTTATGGCTACACCTTC
D gene: TRBD2; J gene: TRBJ2-5; clone size: .; V gene: TRBV7-9; CDR3 protein: CASSLAGAGAPQETQYF; CDR3 DNA: TGTGCCAGCAGCTTAGCTGGAGCGGGGGCCCCACAAGAGACCCAGTACTTC
D gene: TRBD1; J gene: TRBJ1-1; clone size: .; V gene: TRBV6-1; CDR3 protein: CASSEQGANTEAFF; CDR3 DNA: TGTGCCAGCAGTGAACAGGGGGCAAACACTGAAGCTTTCTTT
D gene: .; J gene: TRBJ1-6; clone size: .; V gene: TRBV7-2; CDR3 protein: CASSLAHLGATSPLHF; CDR3 DNA: TGTGCCAGCAGCTTAGCGCATTTGGGGGCTACTTCACCCCTCCACTTT
D gene: .; J gene: TRBJ2-6; clone size: once; V gene: TRBV19; CDR3 protein: CASSGPGSHHSGANVLTF; CDR3 DNA: TGTGCCAGTAGTGGACCGGGGTCTCATCACTCTGGGGCCAACGTCCTGACTTTC
D gene: .; J gene: TRBJ2-7; clone size: .; V gene: TRBV27; CDR3 protein: CASRSKGADHSYEQYF; CDR3 DNA: TGTGCCAGCAGATCTAAAGGGGCCGATCACTCCTACGAGCAGTACTTC
D gene: TRBD1; J gene: TRBJ1-3; clone size: once; V gene: TRBV18; CDR3 protein: CASSSGQGAFGNTIYF; CDR3 DNA: TGTGCCAGCTCATCGGGACAGGGGGCTTTTGGAAACACCATATATTTT
D gene: TRBD1; J gene: TRBJ1-1; clone size: .; V gene: TRBV10-3; CDR3 protein: CAIGAASTGSTEAFF; CDR3 DNA: TGTGCCATCGGGGCCGCCTCGACAGGGAGCACTGAAGCTTTCTTT
D gene: TRBD1; J gene: TRBJ2-3; clone size: .; V gene: TRBV11-2; CDR3 protein: CASSSSTGDTQYF; CDR3 DNA: TGTGCCAGCAGCTCGTCGACAGGGGATACGCAGTATTTT
D gene: .; J gene: TRBJ2-7; clone size: .; V gene: TRBV6-5; CDR3 protein: CASSYRTGHYEQYF; CDR3 DNA: TGTGCCAGCAGTTACAGAACAGGGCATTACGAGCAGTACTTC
D gene: TRBD1; J gene: TRBJ2-3; clone size: .; V gene: TRBV30; CDR3 protein: CAWSVHRQGATDTQYF; CDR3 DNA: TGTGCCTGGAGTGTACACAGACAGGGGGCTACAGATACGCAGTATTTT
D gene: .; J gene: TRBJ1-2; clone size: .; V gene: TRBV6-5; CDR3 protein: CASSYSRTDGYTF; CDR3 DNA: TGTGCCAGCAGTTATTCTCGGACAGATGGCTACACCTTC
D gene: TRBD2; J gene: TRBJ2-7; clone size: .; V gene: TRBV27; CDR3 protein: CASAVAGGSHEQYF; CDR3 DNA: TGTGCCAGCGCGGTAGCGGGGGGGTCCCACGAGCAGTACTTC
D gene: TRBD1; J gene: TRBJ2-2; clone size: .; V gene: TRBV11-3; CDR3 protein: CASSSEAGGNTGELFF; CDR3 DNA: TGTGCCAGCAGCTCGGAGGCAGGGGGCAACACCGGGGAGCTGTTTTTT
D gene: TRBD1; J gene: TRBJ1-5; clone size: .; V gene: TRBV5-6; CDR3 protein: CASSFGTGGNQPQHF; CDR3 DNA: TGTGCCAGCAGCTTTGGGACAGGGGGCAATCAGCCCCAGCATTTT
D gene: .; J gene: TRBJ2-2; clone size: .; V gene: TRBV12-5; CDR3 protein: CASGLVRGGGLENTGELFF; CDR3 DNA: TGTGCTAGTGGTTTGGTCCGGGGAGGGGGGCTGGAGAACACCGGGGAGCTGTTTTTT
D gene: TRBD1; J gene: TRBJ2-2; clone size: few; V gene: TRBV7-3; CDR3 protein: CASSRDRGYTGELFF; CDR3 DNA: TGTGCCAGCAGCCGGGACAGGGGGTACACCGGGGAGCTGTTTTTT
D gene: TRBD2; J gene: TRBJ2-7; clone size: .; V gene: TRBV27; CDR3 protein: CASGLAGPYEQYF; CDR3 DNA: TGTGCCAGCGGACTAGCGGGGCCCTACGAGCAGTACTTC
D gene: .; J gene: TRBJ1-2; clone size: .; V gene: TRBV5-4; CDR3 protein: CASRTPTGFRGYTF; CDR3 DNA: TGTGCCAGCAGAACACCTACAGGGTTTCGGGGCTACACCTTC
D gene: TRBD1; J gene: TRBJ1-3; clone size: .; V gene: TRBV3-1/TRBV3-2; CDR3 protein: CASSPVTGGRSGNTIYF; CDR3 DNA: TGTGCCAGCAGCCCGGTGACAGGGGGCAGGTCTGGAAACACCATATATTTT
D gene: .; J gene: TRBJ1-2; clone size: .; V gene: TRBV7-9; CDR3 protein: CASSLVGDWGGYTF; CDR3 DNA: TGTGCCAGCAGCTTAGTTGGGGACTGGGGAGGCTACACCTTC
D gene: .; J gene: TRBJ2-1; clone size: few; V gene: TRBV29-1; CDR3 protein: CSVESGFSYNEQFF; CDR3 DNA: TGCAGCGTTGAAAGCGGATTCTCCTACAATGAGCAGTTCTTC
D gene: .; J gene: TRBJ1-5; clone size: few; V gene: TRBV27; CDR3 protein: CASSPRGGPYQPQHF; CDR3 DNA: TGTGCCAGCAGTCCCCGGGGAGGACCCTATCAGCCCCAGCATTTT
D gene: .; J gene: TRBJ1-5; clone size: .; V gene: TRBV19; CDR3 protein: CASKSYSNQPQHF; CDR3 DNA: TGTGCCAGTAAATCTTATAGCAATCAGCCCCAGCATTTT
D gene: TRBD1; J gene: TRBJ1-2; clone size: .; V gene: TRBV6-5; CDR3 protein: CASSRDRSLGYTF; CDR3 DNA: TGTGCCAGCAGTCGGGACAGGTCTCTTGGCTACACCTTC
D gene: .; J gene: TRBJ1-1; clone size: .; V gene: TRBV19; CDR3 protein: CASSIMRDTEAFF; CDR3 DNA: TGTGCCAGTAGTATCATGCGGGACACTGAAGCTTTCTTT
D gene: TRBD2; J gene: TRBJ2-2; clone size: .; V gene: TRBV5-1; CDR3 protein: CASSAGTSALTGELFF; CDR3 DNA: TGCGCCAGCAGCGCCGGGACTAGCGCCCTCACCGGGGAGCTGTTTTTT
D gene: .; J gene: TRBJ1-1; clone size: .; V gene: TRBV6-1; CDR3 protein: CASSELAGRLPEAFF; CDR3 DNA: TGTGCCAGCAGTGAACTGGCAGGGAGGCTACCTGAAGCTTTCTTT
D gene: TRBD1; J gene: TRBJ1-6; clone size: .; V gene: TRBV5-1; CDR3 protein: CARRGGQSSYNSPLHF; CDR3 DNA: TGCGCCCGCAGGGGGGGACAGAGCTCCTATAATTCACCCCTCCACTTT
D gene: .; J gene: TRBJ1-1; clone size: .; V gene: TRBV19; CDR3 protein: CASSEGRNREAFF; CDR3 DNA: TGTGCCAGTAGTGAGGGGAGGAACAGGGAAGCTTTCTTT
D gene: .; J gene: TRBJ1-4; clone size: few; V gene: TRBV2; CDR3 protein: CASRTGFAEKLFF; CDR3 DNA: TGTGCCAGCAGAACAGGGTTCGCTGAAAAACTGTTTTTT
D gene: .; J gene: TRBJ1-1; clone size: .; V gene: TRBV2; CDR3 protein: CASSEWEGSTEAFF; CDR3 DNA: TGTGCCAGCAGTGAGTGGGAGGGTTCCACTGAAGCTTTCTTT
D gene: TRBD2; J gene: TRBJ2-1; clone size: .; V gene: TRBV18; CDR3 protein: CASSPPRGGDNEQFF; CDR3 DNA: TGTGCCAGCTCACCACCCCGCGGGGGGGACAATGAGCAGTTCTTC
D gene: TRBD2; J gene: TRBJ2-5; clone size: once; V gene: TRBV6-6; CDR3 protein: CASSATGLASETQYF; CDR3 DNA: TGTGCCAGCAGTGCTACCGGACTAGCGTCAGAGACCCAGTACTTC
D gene: .; J gene: TRBJ2-1; clone size: .; V gene: TRBV7-6; CDR3 protein: CASIPVASVSNEQFF; CDR3 DNA: TGTGCCAGCATCCCAGTAGCTAGTGTGTCCAATGAGCAGTTCTTC
D gene: TRBD1; J gene: TRBJ1-2; clone size: .; V gene: TRBV5-1; CDR3 protein: CASSLGDSSYGYTF; CDR3 DNA: TGCGCCAGCAGCTTGGGGGACAGCAGCTATGGCTACACCTTC
D gene: .; J gene: TRBJ2-1; clone size: .; V gene: TRBV5-6; CDR3 protein: CASSGYVGADEQFF; CDR3 DNA: TGTGCCAGCAGCGGGTACGTAGGGGCCGATGAGCAGTTCTTC
D gene: TRBD2; J gene: TRBJ2-3; clone size: .; V gene: TRBV7-8; CDR3 protein: CASSLASRGAGDTQYF; CDR3 DNA: TGTGCCAGCAGCTTAGCCTCGCGGGGGGCCGGAGATACGCAGTATTTT